One sample yielded the 12 T cell receptor beta chains listed below, sequenced in a study of shared clonotypes between healthy human individuals. Terminally differentiated effector memory CD45RA+ cells were left out of the naive CD8 fraction, which was CD45RO-negative and positively selected for CCR7. TCRdb's copy holds only in-frame clones and misses some; the assay was immunoSEQ multiplex PCR. This sample has 800,000 to 950,000 clones, with roughly 96% found just once. The source material was naive CD8+ T cells sorted from blood. Receptors were obtained from a man aged 25-45 years in good health.

The V call is TRBV10-3, the J call TRBJ2-2, with 12 bases that match TRBD2. V dropped 2 bases and J dropped 3; count of bases not matched to a gene: 16. CDR1 and CDR2 (germline): ENHRY, SYGVKD. The CDR3 contains 21 residues. This CDR3 reads CAISEDWGAPSGRGYTGELFF. The CDR3, as DNA: TGTGCCATCAGTGAGGATTGGGGGGCGCCTAGCGGGAGGGGATACACCGGGGAGCTGTTTTTT.

The chain uses TRBV7-9 and TRBJ2-7; D might be TRBD2 (5 bases). The V end lost 5 bases, the J end lost 3 bases, and 20 bases lay between the germline ends. The germline V gene encodes CDR1 SEHNR and CDR2 FQNEAQ (reference sequence). This CDR3 is built from 16 residues. CDR3 bases: TGTGCCAGCAGCGACGGCGTTGGAGGCGAGAACTACGAGCAGTACTTC. Its translation: CASSDGVGGENYEQYF.

The chain combines TRBV4-3 with TRBJ1-2, with 8 bases aligning to TRBD1. J was trimmed by 4 bases and V by 0 bases; bases with no gene match: 4. The CDR3 loop spans 15 amino acids. Germline CDR1 is LGHNA and CDR2 is YSLEER. The CDR3 loop is CASSQDGTGTYGYTF. CDR3 in DNA: TGCGCCAGCAGCCAAGATGGGACAGGCACCTATGGCTACACCTTC.

The rearrangement links TRBV27 to TRBJ2-2, with 10 bases identical to TRBD2. This CDR3 is 15 amino acids long. Germline-derived CDR1 and CDR2 are MNHEY and SMNVEV (reference sequence). V lost 7 bases, J lost 1 base, and 3 bases stayed unmatched. The chain's CDR3 is CASTRLAGNTGELFF. DNA for the CDR3: TGTGCCAGCACCCGACTAGCGGGGAACACCGGGGAGCTGTTTTTT.

The CDR3 loop is CATSRDRSYAYEQYF. The CDR3 coding sequence is TGTGCCACCAGCAGAGATCGGTCTTATGCCTACGAGCAGTACTTC. The gene calls are TRBV15 and TRBJ2-7; no firm D call. The CDR3 runs 15 residues. V was cut by 0 bases and J by 2 bases, with 11 bases left in between. Germline CDR1 LNHNV, CDR2 YYDKDF (reference sequence).

The chain joins TRBV5-1 to TRBJ1-2; the D gene is possibly TRBD1 (6 bases). Germline lookup yields CDR1 SGHRS and CDR2 YFSETQ. This CDR3 has 13 residues. V lost 2 bases and J lost 5, with 10 bases in between. CDR3 in DNA: TGCGCCAGCAGCTTCGACGGGACATATGGCTACACCTTC. This gives the protein CASSFDGTYGYTF.

This chain uses TRBV28 with TRBJ1-5; the D gene is possibly TRBD1 (6 bases). The V end was cut by 2 bases, the J end by 7 bases, with 12 bases between. The germline V gene encodes CDR1 MDHEN and CDR2 SYDVKM. This CDR3 spans 14 amino acids. The CDR3, as DNA: TGTGCCAGCAGTTTAGGAACAGGGTTACAGCCCCAGCATTTT. It is translated as CASSLGTGLQPQHF. Filled out from reference TRBV28 and TRBJ1-5, the complete variable domain reads DVKVTQSSRYLVKRTGEKVFLECVQDMDHENMFWYRQDPGLGLRLIYFSYDVKMKEKGDIPEGYSVSREKKERFSLILESASTNQTSMYLCASSLGTGLQPQHFGDGTRLSIL.

This chain connects TRBV29-1 to TRBJ2-3; either TRBD1 or TRBD2 may supply D (5 bases each). V was trimmed by 7 bases and J by 3 bases, leaving 20 bases between them. The CDR3 is made up of 15 amino acids. Looked up from germline, CDR1 is SQVTM and CDR2 is ANQGSEA. The CDR3 nucleotides are TGCAGCGCCTCGACGCCTAGAGGGGAGACAGATACGCAGTATTTT. Protein: CSASTPRGETDTQYF.

The chain uses TRBV29-1 and TRBJ2-5; 7 bases align to TRBD2. With 3 bases clipped from V and 4 bases from J, the junction kept 8 bases outside the gene matches. The germline CDR1 and CDR2 sequences are SQVTM and ANQGSEA. The CDR3 consists of 14 residues. The CDR3 DNA reads TGCAGCGTTGAGGGGGGAGGGCCACCAGAGACCCAGTACTTC. It translates to CSVEGGGPPETQYF.

The CDR3 reads CASSHGDPTGTRHRYEQYF. CDR3 nucleotides: TGCGCCAGCAGTCACGGAGACCCTACCGGGACTAGGCACCGTTACGAGCAGTACTTC. The rearrangement joins TRBV23-1 to TRBJ2-7, with 8 bases fitting TRBD2. TRBV23-1 is noted as an ORF with a role that remains uncertain. The ends lost 3 bases at V and 4 bases at J; junction bases unmatched: 20. The CDR3 totals 19 residues.

The chain links TRBV7-6 to TRBJ2-5; 8 bases are a match to TRBD1. The DNA end is a closer match to TRBJ2-7, so the J assignment may be wrong. Germline CDR1 SGHVS, CDR2 FNYEAQ. The CDR3 is 14 amino acids. The CDR3 region has the DNA TGTGCCAGCAGCAGAGGACAGGGCCGCTACGAGCAGTACTTC. Encoded protein: CASSRGQGRYEQYF.

V is TRBV12-5 and J is TRBJ2-7; D tentatively reads TRBD1 or TRBD2 (5 bases each). CDR1 and CDR2 (germline): LGHNT, FRNRAP. V was cut by 5 bases and J by 3 bases, with 17 bases left in between. The CDR3 is made up of 15 amino acids. The CDR3 reads CASGRDVACYYEQYF. The DNA of the CDR3 is TGTGCTAGTGGTAGGGACGTAGCGTGTTACTACGAGCAGTACTTC.